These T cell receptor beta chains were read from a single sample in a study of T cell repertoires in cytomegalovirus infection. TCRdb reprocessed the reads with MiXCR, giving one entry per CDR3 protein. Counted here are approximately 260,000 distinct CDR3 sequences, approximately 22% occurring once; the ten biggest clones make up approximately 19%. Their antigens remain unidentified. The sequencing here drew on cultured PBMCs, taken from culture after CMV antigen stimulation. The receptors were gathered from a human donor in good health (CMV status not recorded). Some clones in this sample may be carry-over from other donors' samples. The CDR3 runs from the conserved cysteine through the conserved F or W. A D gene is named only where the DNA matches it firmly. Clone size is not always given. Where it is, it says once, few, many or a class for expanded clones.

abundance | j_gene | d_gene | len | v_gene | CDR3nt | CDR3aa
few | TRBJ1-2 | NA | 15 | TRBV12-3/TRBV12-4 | TGTGCCAGCAGTCCACGACCCGGGCCTACCTATGGCTACACCTTC | CASSPRPGPTYGYTF
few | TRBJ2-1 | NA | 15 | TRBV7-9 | TGTGCCAGCAGCTTGTTGGAGGGACCGGCTAATGAGCAGTTCTTC | CASSLLEGPANEQFF
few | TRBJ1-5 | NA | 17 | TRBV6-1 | TGTGCCAGCAGTGAAGCGGGGGGAGGGGATCGCAATCAGCCCCAGCATTTT | CASSEAGGGDRNQPQHF
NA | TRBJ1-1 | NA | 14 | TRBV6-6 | TGTGCCAGCAGGGCCGGGGGGGCGGCCACTGAAGCTTTCTTT | CASRAGGAATEAFF
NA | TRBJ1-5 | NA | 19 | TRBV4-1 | TGCGCCAGCAGCCAAGAGAGTTCCACAGGGTTCTATAGCAATCAGCCCCAGCATTTT | CASSQESSTGFYSNQPQHF
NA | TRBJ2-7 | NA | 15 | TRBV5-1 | TGCGCCAGCAGCTTTAGTAGAACCGGCTCCTACGAGCAGTACTTC | CASSFSRTGSYEQYF
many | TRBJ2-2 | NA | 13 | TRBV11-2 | TGTGCCAGCAGCTTAACTGACACCGGGGAGCTGTTTTTT | CASSLTDTGELFF
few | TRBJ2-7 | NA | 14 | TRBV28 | TGTGCCAGCAGTAGAAGCTTGGGGGCCTACGAGCAGTACTTC | CASSRSLGAYEQYF
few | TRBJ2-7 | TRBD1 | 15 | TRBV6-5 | TGTGCCAGCAGTTTTAATTCCGGGACAGCCTACGAGCAGTACTTC | CASSFNSGTAYEQYF
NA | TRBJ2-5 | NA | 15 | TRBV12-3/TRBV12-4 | TGTGCCAGCAGTCCTGGCGGGAAGTTCCAAGAGACCCAGTACTTC | CASSPGGKFQETQYF
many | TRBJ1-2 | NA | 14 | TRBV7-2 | TGTGCCAGCAGCTTGCAGAGAACTAACTATGGCTACACCTTC | CASSLQRTNYGYTF
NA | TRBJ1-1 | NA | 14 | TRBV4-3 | TGCGCCAGCAGCCAAGATCGAGCGAACACTGAAGCTTTCTTT | CASSQDRANTEAFF
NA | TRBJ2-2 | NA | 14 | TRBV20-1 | TGCAGTGCTAGAGATCAAGGGGGGTCAGGGGAGCTGTTTTTT | CSARDQGGSGELFF
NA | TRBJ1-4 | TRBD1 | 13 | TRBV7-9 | TGTGCCAGCAGCTTGACAGGGGGTGAAAAACTGTTTTTT | CASSLTGGEKLFF
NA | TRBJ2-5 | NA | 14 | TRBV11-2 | TGTGCCAGCAGCTTAGTGGTCCCAAAGGAGACCCAGTACTTC | CASSLVVPKETQYF
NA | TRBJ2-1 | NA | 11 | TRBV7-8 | TGTGCCAGCAGAACAGGAGCGGAGCAGTTCTTC | CASRTGAEQFF
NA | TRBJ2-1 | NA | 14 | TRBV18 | TGTGCCAGCTCACTGAGAAGCGTTAACAATGAGCAGTTCTTC | CASSLRSVNNEQFF
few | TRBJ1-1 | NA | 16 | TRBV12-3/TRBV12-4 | TGTGCCAGCAGTTTAGCGGGGTTTTCTAGGGCCACTGAAGCTTTCTTT | CASSLAGFSRATEAFF
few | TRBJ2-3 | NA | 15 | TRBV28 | TGTGCCAGCAGTCCAAGCCTTGCATCTACAGATACGCAGTATTTT | CASSPSLASTDTQYF
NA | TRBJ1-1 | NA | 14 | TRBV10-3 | TGTGCCATCAGTGACAGGTCAGGGGACACTGAAGCTTTCTTT | CAISDRSGDTEAFF
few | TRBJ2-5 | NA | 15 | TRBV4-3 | TGCGCCAGCAGCCAAGAAGAGAGGGGTCAAGAGACCCAGTACTTC | CASSQEERGQETQYF
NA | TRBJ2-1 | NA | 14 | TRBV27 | TGTGCCAGCAGTTTGCACAGGGTGAGGGATGAGCAGTTCTTC | CASSLHRVRDEQFF